The clone carrying this T cell receptor (beta chain) was observed at least ten times. The data were taken from a study of neurological immune-mediated disorders. Deletions cut 6 bases from V and 5 bases from J, with 13 bases between. This CDR3 is 13 amino acids long. Every sequencing run generated over 170 million TCR-beta sequences from 15-18 subjects. TCRdb re-called the 5' RACE reads through MiXCR, storing one row per CDR3 protein. Here the sample spans approximately 19,000 distinct CDR3 sequences, 7.5% being singletons. The gene calls are TRBV12-3 or TRBV12-4 and TRBJ2-5, with D tentatively TRBD1 (5 bases). The sample consisted of CD8+ T cells from blood. The TCR comes from a woman aged 30 to 39 with HTLV-1-associated myelopathy (HAM/TSP). CDR3 coding DNA: TGTGCCAGCAGCGCCGCAGGGTGGGAGACCCAGTACTTC. Its translation is CASSAAGWETQYF.